This passage covers 18 T cell receptor beta chains from one sample sequenced in a study of breast tumors, draining lymph nodes, adjacent tissues. A single record per CDR3 protein comes from TCRdb applying MiXCR to the multiplex PCR reads. This sample has around 140,000 distinct CDR3 sequences; approximately 29% occur once, and the top ten carry about 2.3%. Samples came from axillary lymph nodes draining the breast cancer. Sequencing was done on a sample of axillary lymph node tissue. These receptors came from a female donor with breast cancer. Some clones in this sample may be carry-over from other donors' samples.

Comments on this clonotype: At one of its ends the junction is not consistent with the germline gene, which may arise from a read error. This rearrangement joins TRBV9 to TRBJ1-1, with D possibly TRBD1 on 5 matching bases. CDR1 and CDR2 from the germline V gene are SGDLS and YYNGEE. This CDR3 is 14 amino acids long. CDR3 nucleotide sequence: TGTGCCAGCAGCGTAGGGTCGGAGGACACTGACGCTTTCTTT. This translates into CASSVGSEDTDAFF.

This clonotype occurred many times. This chain joins TRBV15 and TRBJ1-2, with 7 bases fitting TRBD1. V lost 0 bases to trimming and J lost 6 bases; unmatched junction nucleotides: 4. The germline gives CDR1 LNHNV, CDR2 YYDKDF (reference sequence). This CDR3 is 14 amino acids long. The CDR3 region has the DNA TGTGCCACCAGCAGAGAAAAGACAGGGCATGGCTACACCTTC. Translation: CATSREKTGHGYTF.

The rearrangement joins TRBV7-3 to TRBJ1-2; weak D call: TRBD1 (5 bases). This CDR3 is 17 amino acids long. Trimming left V 5 bases short and J 6 bases short, with 25 bases between. CDR1 is SGHTA and CDR2 is FQGTGA in the germline V gene. CDR3 in amino acids: CASSPTGGSGANHGYTF. For the CDR3, the DNA is TGTGCCAGCAGCCCGACTGGAGGATCTGGGGCCAACCATGGCTACACCTTC.

This clonotype was detected ten times or more. The chain employs TRBV10-3 and TRBJ2-7, with a possible D match to TRBD2 (6 bases). Trimming removed 2 bases at V and 2 bases at J, with 10 bases between. The CDR3 is 14 amino acids. Germline CDR1 and CDR2: ENHRY and SYGVKD. The CDR3 here is CAISEGTETYEQYV. Here the CDR3 DNA reads TGTGCCATCAGTGAGGGGACTGAAACCTACGAGCAGTACGTC.

In this sample, this clonotype turned up many times. This chain uses TRBV12-3 or TRBV12-4 with TRBJ1-4; D is uncertain. The CDR3 has 15 residues. Trimming shortened V by 6 bases and J by 0 bases, and 11 bases separated the two germline ends. In nucleotides, the CDR3 is TGTGCCAGCAGATATGGGTCCACAACTAATGAAAAACTGTTTTTT. Translation: CASRYGSTTNEKLFF.

The chain recombines TRBV19 with TRBJ2-1; TRBD2 matches 11 bases. J was trimmed by 0 bases and V by 4 bases; bases with no gene match: 5. Germline CDR1 is LNHDA and CDR2 is SQIVND (reference sequence). The CDR3 extends over 17 amino acids. The CDR3 spells CASSRGTSGSSYNEQFF. In DNA form, the CDR3 reads TGTGCCAGTAGTAGGGGGACTAGCGGAAGCTCCTACAATGAGCAGTTCTTC. Combining the CDR3 with reference TRBV19 and TRBJ2-1 gives the whole variable domain DGGITQSPKYLFRKEGQNVTLSCEQNLNHDAMYWYRQDPGQGLRLIYYSQIVNDFQKGDIAEGYSVSREKKESFPLTVTSAQKNPTAFYLCASSRGTSGSSYNEQFFGPGTRLTVL.

This clonotype was recorded at least ten times. The gene calls are TRBV7-2 and TRBJ2-3; maybe TRBD2 (7 bases). CDR3 length equals 15 residues. Looked up from germline, CDR1 is SGHTA and CDR2 is FQGNSA. Trimming stripped 3 bases from V and 6 bases from J, with 16 bases between. The CDR3 sequence is CASSLVGGAADTQYF. The CDR3 region has the DNA TGTGCCAGCAGCTTGGTAGGGGGGGCCGCGGATACGCAGTATTTT.

This clonotype was found many times. The V call is TRBV25-1, the J call TRBJ1-2, with 10 bases lining up with TRBD1. The J segment lost 5 bases and the V segment lost 6 bases, leaving 9 bases of the junction unmatched. Germline lookup yields CDR1 MGHDK and CDR2 SYGVNS. There are 15 residues in the CDR3. The DNA for the CDR3 is TGTGCCAGCAGCCCTGGACAGGGGGGTGGGTATGGCTACACCTTC. It is translated as CASSPGQGGGYGYTF.

This clonotype has only a few counts. The genes are TRBV28 and TRBJ2-7; 10 bases align to TRBD2. Looked up from germline, CDR1 is MDHEN and CDR2 is SYDVKM. V trimming: 4 bases; J trimming: 5 bases; junction bases outside the gene matches: 11. The CDR3 length is 16 residues. CDR3 sequence reads: CASSSIAGGNPNEQYV. As DNA, the CDR3 is TGTGCCAGCAGTTCCATAGCGGGGGGAAACCCCAACGAGCAGTACGTC.

This clonotype was seen ten or more times. An end of the junction does not agree with germline; a read error may underlie this. The rearrangement links TRBV6-5 to TRBJ2-1, with a tentative D call TRBD2 (5 bases). The CDR3 has 16 amino acids. The germline CDR1 and CDR2 sequences are MNHEY and SVGAGI. CDR3 sequence (DNA): TGTGCCAGCAGTCACTCGCTAGCTCCCTCCTACAATGAGCAGTTCTTC. It encodes CASSHSLAPSYNEQFF.

This clonotype was seen at least ten times. The rearrangement links TRBV7-9 to TRBJ2-1, with 11 bases identical to TRBD2. The junction had 14 bases not matched to a gene; V was cut back by 5 bases and J by 5 bases. Germline loops: CDR1 SEHNR, CDR2 FQNEAQ (reference sequence). This CDR3 region has 18 residues. This CDR3 reads CASSPPLLTSGVHNEQFF. The CDR3 coding sequence is TGTGCCAGCAGCCCCCCCCTGTTGACTAGCGGGGTCCACAATGAGCAGTTCTTC.

A word on this clonotype: An end of the junction differs from the germline gene, which may be a read error. The V and J genes are TRBV6-6 and TRBJ2-5; 9 positions agree with TRBD2. The CDR3 totals 15 residues. Germline lookup yields CDR1 MNHNY and CDR2 SVGAGI (reference sequence). The CDR3 loop is CASSHSGTSSETQYF. Here the CDR3 DNA reads TGTGCCAGCAGTCACTCAGGGACTAGCTCTGAGACCCAGTACTTC.

This clonotype was observed at least ten times. The genes are TRBV9 and TRBJ1-3; D gene uncertain. Germline-derived CDR1 and CDR2 are SGDLS and YYNGEE. Trimming left V 3 bases short and J 0 bases short, with 16 bases between. This CDR3 contains 17 residues. The CDR3 loop reads CASSGRPGGISGNTIYF. DNA for the CDR3: TGTGCCAGCAGCGGTAGACCGGGCGGGATCTCTGGAAACACCATATATTTT.

As DNA, the CDR3 is TGTGCCAGCAGGACAGTTCCTACCCAGCCCCAGCATTTT. It specifies CASRTVPTQPQHF. The chain joins TRBV5-8 to TRBJ1-5, with D tentatively TRBD1 (5 bases). V lost 5 bases and J lost 7, with 13 bases in between. This CDR3 comprises 13 residues. CDR1 is SGHTS, CDR2 YDEGEE, per germline. The whole variable domain, remainder taken from reference TRBV5-8 and TRBJ1-5, is EAGVTQSPTHLIKTRGQQATLRCSPISGHTSVYWYQQALGLGLQFLLWYDEGEERNRGNFPPRFSGRQFPNYSSELNVNALELEDSALYLCASRTVPTQPQHFGDGTRLSIL.

This clonotype appeared many times. This chain uses TRBV6-4 with TRBJ2-1; TRBD2 might be the D (5 bases). CDR1 MRHNA and CDR2 SNTAGT come from the germline V gene. The V end lost 6 bases, the J end lost 4 bases, and 16 bases lay between the germline ends. The CDR3 spans 15 residues. The CDR3 nucleotides are TGTGCCAGCAGCACCGACGGGGATTCTTACAATGAGCAGTTCTTC. Amino acid sequence: CASSTDGDSYNEQFF.

This clonotype has a handful of counts. The conserved final phenylalanine or tryptophan is absent from the CDR3, which likely points to a read error. V is TRBV5-4 and J is TRBJ1-1; D gene ambiguous. V lost 0 bases, J lost 5 bases, and 11 bases lay in between. Germline CDR1 reads SGHNT; CDR2 reads YYREEE (reference sequence). The CDR3 length is 14 residues. The CDR3 sequence: CASSLGSVRTEAFL. CDR3 in DNA: TGTGCCAGCAGCTTGGGCTCAGTAAGGACTGAAGCTTTCCTT.

This clonotype was counted at least ten times. The junction and the germline gene differ at one end; a read error may be behind it. This CDR3 reads CASRRNHQETQYF. CDR3 nucleotides: TGTGCCAGCCGCCGGAACCACCAGGAGACCCAGTACTTC. V and J are TRBV5-8 and TRBJ2-5; no firm D call. Looked up from germline, CDR1 is SGHTS and CDR2 is YDEGEE. This CDR3 is 13 amino acids long.

This clonotype occurred many times. This chain connects TRBV20-1 to TRBJ2-3; possible D gene TRBD2, 6 bases. CDR1 is DFQATT and CDR2 is SNEGSKA in the germline V gene (reference sequence). V dropped 5 bases and J dropped 5 bases, with 11 bases sitting between them. The CDR3 length is 12 residues. The CDR3 is CSALDGGDTQYF. As DNA, the CDR3 is TGCAGTGCTCTAGACGGGGGAGATACGCAGTATTTT.